The 10 T cell receptor beta chains listed next were all sequenced from one sample in a study of blood T cell repertoires in COVID-19. The table came from immunoSEQ multiplex PCR; TCRdb's copy has only in-frame clones and leaves some out. The data hold roughly 270,000 clones, with over 75% observed a single time. Material: peripheral blood. These TCRs come from a middle-aged man with active or convalescent COVID-19.

CDR3: CASSQEGTSANNEQFF. The DNA of the CDR3 is TGCGCCAGCAGCCAAGAGGGGACTAGCGCCAACAATGAGCAGTTCTTC. The chain combines TRBV4-1 with TRBJ2-1, with 10 bases matching TRBD2. Germline CDR1 is MGHRA and CDR2 is YSYEKL. The CDR3 length is 16 residues. V lost 0 bases to trimming and J lost 5 bases; unmatched junction nucleotides: 4.

CDR3: CASSSTGTGMETQYF. In DNA form, the CDR3 reads TGTGCCAGCAGCTCCACCGGGACAGGGATGGAGACCCAGTACTTC. The chain carries TRBV9 and TRBJ2-5; 9 nucleotides line up with TRBD1. In germline, CDR1 is SGDLS, CDR2 YYNGEE. The V gene end was trimmed by 4 bases and the J gene end by 5 bases; junction bases not matched to a gene: 9. The CDR3 is made up of 15 amino acids.

J is TRBJ2-1 and V is TRBV5-4; a possible D gene is TRBD2 (6 bases). Germline CDR1 reads SGHNT; CDR2 reads YYREEE (reference sequence). The CDR3 spans 17 residues. V was clipped by 3 bases and J by 1 base, with 17 bases between them. CDR3 in amino acids: CASSWGGSKGSYNEQFF. DNA of the CDR3: TGTGCCAGCAGCTGGGGAGGCTCTAAGGGATCCTACAATGAGCAGTTCTTC.

The gene calls are TRBV27 and TRBJ2-1, with TRBD1 as a possible D gene (5 bases). CDR3 length: 16 amino acids. In germline, CDR1 is MNHEY, CDR2 SMNVEV (reference sequence). The V gene lost 7 bases and the J gene lost 5 bases, with 21 bases spanning the gap. The CDR3 spells CASKQALSLPHNEQFF. The CDR3 DNA follows: TGTGCCAGCAAACAGGCCCTTTCGCTACCTCACAATGAGCAGTTCTTC.

The rearrangement joins TRBV7-9 to TRBJ1-2; no reliable D call. Germline V lookup: CDR1 SEHNR, CDR2 FQNEAQ (reference sequence). The CDR3 contains 14 residues. The V end lost 3 bases, the J end lost 0 bases, and 8 bases lay between the germline ends. This CDR3 is CASSFVAANYGYTF. The CDR3 bases are TGTGCCAGCAGCTTCGTGGCGGCTAACTATGGCTACACCTTC.

The chain couples TRBV18 to TRBJ1-6; no clear D gene. Germline lookup yields CDR1 KGHSH and CDR2 LQKENI. This CDR3 region has 14 residues. V lost 4 bases to trimming and J lost 5 bases, with 9 bases between them. This CDR3 reads CASSRSRDNSPLHF. The CDR3 DNA is TGTGCCAGCTCACGCTCACGAGATAATTCACCCCTCCACTTT. Filled out from reference TRBV18 and TRBJ1-6, the complete variable domain reads NAGVMQNPRHLVRRRGQEARLRCSPMKGHSHVYWYRQLPEEGLKFMVYLQKENIIDESGMPKERFSAEFPKEGPSILRIQQVVRGDSAAYFCASSRSRDNSPLHFGNGTRLTVT.

The chain links TRBV19 to TRBJ1-2; D is unclear. From germline, CDR1 is LNHDA and CDR2 SQIVND (reference sequence). V dropped 5 bases and J dropped 0 bases, with 7 bases sitting between them. The CDR3 extends over 13 amino acids. The CDR3, as DNA: TGTGCCAGTAGTGACATATCTAACTATGGCTACACCTTC. Protein product: CASSDISNYGYTF.

The V and J genes are TRBV3-1 (or the pseudogene TRBV3-2) and TRBJ1-1; no definite D call. Trimming pared 3 bases from V and 5 bases from J, leaving 22 bases between. The CDR3 sequence is 17 residues long. CDR1 is LGHDT and CDR2 is YNNKEL in the germline V gene (reference sequence). CDR3 sequence reads: CASSQGALVDSGTEAFF. CDR3 DNA sequence: TGTGCCAGCAGCCAGGGCGCACTAGTTGATTCGGGAACTGAAGCTTTCTTT.

CDR3 residues: CASSLIGASYGYTF. DNA of the CDR3: TGTGCCAGCAGTTTAATTGGAGCAAGCTATGGCTACACCTTC. The chain joins TRBV27 to TRBJ1-2; no definite D call. The CDR3 contains 14 residues. Trimming removed 2 bases at V and 4 bases at J, with 11 bases between. CDR1 is MNHEY and CDR2 is SMNVEV in the germline V gene (reference sequence).

This rearrangement joins TRBV27 to TRBJ2-2, with a tentative D call TRBD1 (6 bases). The germline gives CDR1 MNHEY, CDR2 SMNVEV (reference sequence). CDR3 size: 13 residues. V lost 5 bases, J lost 4 bases, and 8 bases lay in between. The CDR3, as DNA: TGTGCCAGCAGTACAGGGAGCACCGGGGAGCTGTTTTTT. Its protein is CASSTGSTGELFF.